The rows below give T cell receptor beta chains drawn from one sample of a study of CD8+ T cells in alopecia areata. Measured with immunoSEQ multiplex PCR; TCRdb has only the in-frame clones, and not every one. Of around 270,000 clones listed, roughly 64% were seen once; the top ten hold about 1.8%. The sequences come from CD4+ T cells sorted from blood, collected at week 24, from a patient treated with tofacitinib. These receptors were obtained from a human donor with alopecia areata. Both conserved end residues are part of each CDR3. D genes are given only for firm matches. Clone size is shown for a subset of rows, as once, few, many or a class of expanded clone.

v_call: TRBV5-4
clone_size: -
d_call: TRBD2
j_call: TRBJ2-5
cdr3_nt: TGTGCCAGCAGCTCGGGACTAGCGGGGGGGGAGACCCAGTACTTC
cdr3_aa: CASSSGLAGGETQYF

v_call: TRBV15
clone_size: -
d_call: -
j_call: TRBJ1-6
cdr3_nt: TGTGCCACCAGTCGCCAGGGGAATTCACCCCTCCACTTT
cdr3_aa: CATSRQGNSPLHF

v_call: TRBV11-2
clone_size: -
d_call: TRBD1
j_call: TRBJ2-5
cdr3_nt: TGTGCCAGCAGCCTGGACAGGGGGTTCCAAGAGACCCAGTACTTC
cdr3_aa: CASSLDRGFQETQYF

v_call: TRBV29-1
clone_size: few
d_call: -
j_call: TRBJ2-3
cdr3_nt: TGCAGCGTTGATCCAGTCGCAGATACGCAGTATTTT
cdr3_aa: CSVDPVADTQYF

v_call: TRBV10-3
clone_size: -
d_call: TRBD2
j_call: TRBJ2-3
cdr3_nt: TGTGCCATCAGTGCTAGCGGGGGGCCCAGAGATACGCAGTATTTT
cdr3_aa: CAISASGGPRDTQYF

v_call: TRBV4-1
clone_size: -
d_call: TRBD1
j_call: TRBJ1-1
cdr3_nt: TGCGCCAGCAGCCACTACAGGGGGCGCGTACCTGAAGCTTTCTTT
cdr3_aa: CASSHYRGRVPEAFF

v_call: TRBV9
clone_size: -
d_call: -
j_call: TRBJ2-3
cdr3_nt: TGTGCCAGCAGCGAGGACAGCTTCACAGATACGCAGTATTTT
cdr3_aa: CASSEDSFTDTQYF

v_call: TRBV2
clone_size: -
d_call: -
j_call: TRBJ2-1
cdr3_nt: TGTGCCAGCAGCACAAACGGATACAATGAGCAGTTCTTC
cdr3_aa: CASSTNGYNEQFF

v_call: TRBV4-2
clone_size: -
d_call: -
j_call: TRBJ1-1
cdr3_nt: TGTGCCAGCAGAGAACAGGGTACCACTGAAGCTTTCTTT
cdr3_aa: CASREQGTTEAFF

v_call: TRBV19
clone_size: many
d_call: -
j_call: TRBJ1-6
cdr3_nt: TGTGCCAGTAGTATAGAAGGAATGGCGACAGCGAATAATTCACCCCTCCACTTT
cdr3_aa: CASSIEGMATANNSPLHF

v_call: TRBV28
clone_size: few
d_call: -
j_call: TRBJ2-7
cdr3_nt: TGTGCCAGCAGCCGAGGGCTAGGGGGTGAACCCGAGCAGTACTTC
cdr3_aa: CASSRGLGGEPEQYF

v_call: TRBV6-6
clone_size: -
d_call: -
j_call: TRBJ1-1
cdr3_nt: TGTGCCAGCAGTTACTCGCGTGGACGGATGAACACTGAAGCTTTCTTT
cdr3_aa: CASSYSRGRMNTEAFF

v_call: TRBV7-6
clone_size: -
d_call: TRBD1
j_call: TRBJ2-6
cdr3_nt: TGTGCCAGCAGCCCTGTTCCCTTACGACAGGGAAGGGCCAACGTCCTGACTTTC
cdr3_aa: CASSPVPLRQGRANVLTF

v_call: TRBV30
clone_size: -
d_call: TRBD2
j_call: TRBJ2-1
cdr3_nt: TGTGCCTGGGGCCCCTTTAGCGGGGGTTACAATGAGCAGTTCTTC
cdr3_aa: CAWGPFSGGYNEQFF

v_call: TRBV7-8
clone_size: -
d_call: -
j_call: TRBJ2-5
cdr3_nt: TGTGCCAGCAGCCTCATGGACTTCCAAGAGACCCAGTACTTC
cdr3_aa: CASSLMDFQETQYF

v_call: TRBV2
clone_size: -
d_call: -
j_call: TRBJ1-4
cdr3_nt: TGTGCCAGCCAAACCGGGACATATGGTGAAAAACTGTTTTTT
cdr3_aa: CASQTGTYGEKLFF

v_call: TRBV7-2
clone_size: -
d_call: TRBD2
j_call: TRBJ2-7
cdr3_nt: TGTGCCAGCAGCTTATTGGCGGGGGGAGTGTCCTACGAGCAGTACTTC
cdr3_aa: CASSLLAGGVSYEQYF

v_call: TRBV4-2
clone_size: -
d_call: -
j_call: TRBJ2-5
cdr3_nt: TGTGCCAGCAGCCAACAGACTAGCCAAGAGACCCAGTACTTC
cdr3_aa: CASSQQTSQETQYF

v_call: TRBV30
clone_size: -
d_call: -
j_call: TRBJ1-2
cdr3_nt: TGTGCCTGGGGGTCCGGCCGGCTTTATCCCCACACCTTC
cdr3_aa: CAWGSGRLYPHTF

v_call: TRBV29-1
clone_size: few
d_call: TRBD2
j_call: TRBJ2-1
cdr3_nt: TGCAGCGTTGATAAGGCTAGCGGGGGCCCGAGCTCCTACAATGAGCAGTTCTTC
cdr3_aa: CSVDKASGGPSSYNEQFF

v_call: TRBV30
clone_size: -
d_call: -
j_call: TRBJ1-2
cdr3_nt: TGTGCCTGGAGTGTACGAGCGGGCTATGGCTACACCTTC
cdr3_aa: CAWSVRAGYGYTF

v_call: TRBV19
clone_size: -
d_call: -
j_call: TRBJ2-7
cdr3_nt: TGTGCCAGTAGCAGTCGTGGCGAGCAGTACTTC
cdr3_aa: CASSSRGEQYF

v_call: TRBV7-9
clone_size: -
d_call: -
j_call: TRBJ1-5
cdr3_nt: TGTGCCAGCAGCCGCACGGGGGAACAGCATTTT
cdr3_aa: CASSRTGEQHF

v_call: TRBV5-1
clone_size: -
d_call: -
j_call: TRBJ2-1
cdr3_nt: TGCGCCAGCAGCTTACAGGGAGACTCCTACAATGAGCAGTTCTTC
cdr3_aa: CASSLQGDSYNEQFF

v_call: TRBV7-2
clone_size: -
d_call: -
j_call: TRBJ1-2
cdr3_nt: TGTGCCAGCAGCTTAGATCCCGGGGATGGCTACACCTTC
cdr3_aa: CASSLDPGDGYTF

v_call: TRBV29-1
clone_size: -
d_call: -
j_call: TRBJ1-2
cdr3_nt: TGCAGCGTCGCGAGCTGGCAGGGCAGCTCTAACTATGGCTACACCTTC
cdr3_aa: CSVASWQGSSNYGYTF

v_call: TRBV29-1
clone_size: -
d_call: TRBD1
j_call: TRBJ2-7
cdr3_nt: TGCAGCGTCGCAACAGGGGACGAGCAGTACTTC
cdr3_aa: CSVATGDEQYF

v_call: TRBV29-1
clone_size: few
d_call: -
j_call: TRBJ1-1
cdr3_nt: TGCAGCGTTGGGGCCAGGGGGAACACTGAAGCTTTCTTT
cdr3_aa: CSVGARGNTEAFF

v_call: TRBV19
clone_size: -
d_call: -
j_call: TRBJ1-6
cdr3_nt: TGTGCCAGTGCTGACGCCAGGGAGTCACCCCTCCACTTT
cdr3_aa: CASADARESPLHF

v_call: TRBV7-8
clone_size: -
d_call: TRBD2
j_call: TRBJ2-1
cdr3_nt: TGTGCCAGCAGCCAGGGACTAGCGGTTGTCTACAATGAGCAGTTCTTC
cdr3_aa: CASSQGLAVVYNEQFF

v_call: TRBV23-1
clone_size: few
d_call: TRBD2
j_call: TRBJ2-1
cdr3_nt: TGCGCCAGCATCCTCGGGACTAGCCTTCTGTCCTACAATGAGCAGTTCTTC
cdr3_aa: CASILGTSLLSYNEQFF

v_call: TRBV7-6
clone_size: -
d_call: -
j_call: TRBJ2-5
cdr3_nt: TGTGCCAGCAGCTTAGGACGGACAGACAGGTACCAAGAGACCCAGTACTTC
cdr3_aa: CASSLGRTDRYQETQYF

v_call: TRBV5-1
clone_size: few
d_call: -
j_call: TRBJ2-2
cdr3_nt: TGCGCCAGCAGCCCGGATTTCCCCACCGGGGAGCTGTTTTTT
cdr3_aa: CASSPDFPTGELFF

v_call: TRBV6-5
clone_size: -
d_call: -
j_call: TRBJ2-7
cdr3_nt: TGTGCCAGCAGTTACTTCAGGAATGCCTACGAGCAGTACTTC
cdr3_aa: CASSYFRNAYEQYF

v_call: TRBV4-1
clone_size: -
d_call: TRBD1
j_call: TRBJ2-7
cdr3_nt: TGCGCCAGCAGCCAATTGCAGGGACAGGGGTTTGGGGGCGAGCAGTACTTC
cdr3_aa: CASSQLQGQGFGGEQYF

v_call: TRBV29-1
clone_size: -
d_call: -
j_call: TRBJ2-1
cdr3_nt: TGCAGCGTTGAGACGCGTAGGTCCTACAATGAGCAGTTCTTC
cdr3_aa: CSVETRRSYNEQFF

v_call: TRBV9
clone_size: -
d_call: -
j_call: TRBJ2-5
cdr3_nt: TGTGCCAGCAGCGTTGGGGCAGGAGAAGGAGAGACCCAGTACTTC
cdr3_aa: CASSVGAGEGETQYF

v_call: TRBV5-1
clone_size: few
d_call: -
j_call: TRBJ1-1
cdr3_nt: TGCGCCAGCAGCTCCCTAATTGGGGGCGAGGCTGAAGCTTTCTTT
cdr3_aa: CASSSLIGGEAEAFF

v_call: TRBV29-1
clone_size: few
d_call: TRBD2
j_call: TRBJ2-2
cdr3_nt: TGCAGCGTACCTTTCGGGGGGAAGGGCGGCGGGGAGCTGTTTTTT
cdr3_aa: CSVPFGGKGGGELFF

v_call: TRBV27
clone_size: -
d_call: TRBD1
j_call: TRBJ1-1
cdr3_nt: TGTGCCAGCAGTTTAGCTCCCGGGCAGGGGGCAGGGAACACTGAAGCTTTCTTT
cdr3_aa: CASSLAPGQGAGNTEAFF

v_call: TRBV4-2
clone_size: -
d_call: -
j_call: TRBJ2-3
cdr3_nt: TGTGCCAGCAGCCAAGATCCTTCCCCACAGGACACAGATACGCAGTATTTT
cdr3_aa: CASSQDPSPQDTDTQYF

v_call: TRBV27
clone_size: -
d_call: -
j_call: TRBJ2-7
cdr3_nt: TGTGCCAGCAGCCACGATCCAGGGTACGAGCAGTACTTC
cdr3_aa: CASSHDPGYEQYF

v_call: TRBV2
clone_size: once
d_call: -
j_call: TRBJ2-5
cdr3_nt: TGTGCCAGCTTGTACCAAGAGACCCAGTACTTC
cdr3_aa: CASLYQETQYF

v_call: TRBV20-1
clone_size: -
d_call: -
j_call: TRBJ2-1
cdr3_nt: TGCAGTGCTCCTCGGACGGTTGAGCAGTTCTTC
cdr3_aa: CSAPRTVEQFF

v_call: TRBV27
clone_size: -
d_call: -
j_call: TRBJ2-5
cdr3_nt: TGTGCCAGCAGTCAAACCCCTCCGGGGCGGCTCGTACAAGAGACCCAGTACTTC
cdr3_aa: CASSQTPPGRLVQETQYF

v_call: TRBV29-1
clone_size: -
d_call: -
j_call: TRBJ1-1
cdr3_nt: TGCAGCGTTGAAACCCTGCCCACTGAAGCTTTCTTT
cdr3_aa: CSVETLPTEAFF

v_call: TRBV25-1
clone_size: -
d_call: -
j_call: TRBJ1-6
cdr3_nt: TGTGCCAGCAGTCAGGGGCTCGGTAATTCACCCCTCCACTTT
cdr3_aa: CASSQGLGNSPLHF

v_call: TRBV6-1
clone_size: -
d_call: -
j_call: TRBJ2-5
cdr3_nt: TGTGCCAGCAGCCGGTCAATGGGGGGAGAAGAGACCCAGTACTTC
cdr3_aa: CASSRSMGGEETQYF

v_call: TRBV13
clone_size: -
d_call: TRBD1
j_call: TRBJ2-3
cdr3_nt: TGTGCCAGCAGGCGGACAGGGGTCCAAGGGGATACGCAGTATTTT
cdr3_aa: CASRRTGVQGDTQYF

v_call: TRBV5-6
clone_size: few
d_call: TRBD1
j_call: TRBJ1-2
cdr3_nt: TGTGCCAGCAGCACCCGCGGGACAGCCTATGGCTACACCTTC
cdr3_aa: CASSTRGTAYGYTF

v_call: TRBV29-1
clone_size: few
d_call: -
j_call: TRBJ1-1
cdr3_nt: TGCAGCGTGCGTGGGACGAACACTGAAGCTTTCTTT
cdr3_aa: CSVRGTNTEAFF

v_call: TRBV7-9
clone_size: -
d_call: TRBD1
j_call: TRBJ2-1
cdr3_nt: TGTGCCAGCAGCCCAGACAGGGATAAAGGCAATGAGCAGTTCTTC
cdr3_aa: CASSPDRDKGNEQFF

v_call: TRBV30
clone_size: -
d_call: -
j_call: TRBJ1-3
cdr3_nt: TGTGCCTGGATCCCATACCGGGACCTTGGAAACACCATATATTTT
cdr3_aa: CAWIPYRDLGNTIYF

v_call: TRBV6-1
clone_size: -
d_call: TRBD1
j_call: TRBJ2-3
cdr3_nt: TGTGCCAGCGCATACAGGGGGCCCCTAGATACGCAGTATTTT
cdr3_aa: CASAYRGPLDTQYF

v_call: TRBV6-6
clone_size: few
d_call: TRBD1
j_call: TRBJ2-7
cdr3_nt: TGTGCCAGCAGTTACTCGGGACAGGGCTACGAGCAGTACTTC
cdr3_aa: CASSYSGQGYEQYF

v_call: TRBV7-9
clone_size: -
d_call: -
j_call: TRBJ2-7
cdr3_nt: TGTGCCAGCAGCTCGTATGATGGCAGTTCCTACGAGCAGTACTTC
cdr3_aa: CASSSYDGSSYEQYF

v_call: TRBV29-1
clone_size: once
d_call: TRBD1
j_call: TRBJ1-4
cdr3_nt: TGCAGCGTTGAACTGACAGGGTTTGGAAAACTGTTTTTT
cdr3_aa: CSVELTGFGKLFF